This record looks at one T cell receptor (beta chain) sequence and its context. Its specificity is not known. CDR1 MDHEN and CDR2 SYDVKM come from the germline V gene. This CDR3 spans 15 amino acids. V was pared by 6 bases and J by 5 bases, with 12 bases of the junction left unmatched. The data were obtained in a study of cytomegalovirus exposure and HLA in healthy donors. General observations from the study: Researchers counted roughly 150 TCR beta chains as cytomegalovirus-associated.

Assay used: immunoSEQ multiplex PCR; TCRdb lists only in-frame clones, some missing. Among around 350,000 clones listed, 75% to 90% were seen once. The sample consisted of PBMCs. This sequence was found in a woman aged 18-30 years in good health and CMV-seronegative. The gene calls are TRBV28 and TRBJ1-2, with TRBD1 matching 7 bases. CDR3 sequence reads: CASSSSGPQGYGYTF. CDR3 in DNA: TGTGCCAGCAGCTCCTCCGGCCCACAGGGGTATGGCTACACCTTC.